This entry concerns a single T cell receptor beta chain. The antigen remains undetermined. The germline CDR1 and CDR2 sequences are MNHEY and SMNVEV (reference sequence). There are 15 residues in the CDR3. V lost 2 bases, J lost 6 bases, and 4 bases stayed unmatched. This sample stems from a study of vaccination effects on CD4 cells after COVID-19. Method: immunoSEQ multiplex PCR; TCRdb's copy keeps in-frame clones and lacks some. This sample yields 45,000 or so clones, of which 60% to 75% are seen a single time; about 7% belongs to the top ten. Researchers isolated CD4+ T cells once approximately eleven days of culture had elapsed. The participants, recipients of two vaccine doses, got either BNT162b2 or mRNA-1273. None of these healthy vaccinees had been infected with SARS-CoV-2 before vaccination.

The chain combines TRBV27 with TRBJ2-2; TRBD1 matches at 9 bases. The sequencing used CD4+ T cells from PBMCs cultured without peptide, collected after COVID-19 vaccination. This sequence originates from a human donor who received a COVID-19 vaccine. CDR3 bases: TGTGCCAGCAGTTTAAGGACAGGGGTAGCCGGGGAGCTGTTTTTT. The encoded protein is CASSLRTGVAGELFF.